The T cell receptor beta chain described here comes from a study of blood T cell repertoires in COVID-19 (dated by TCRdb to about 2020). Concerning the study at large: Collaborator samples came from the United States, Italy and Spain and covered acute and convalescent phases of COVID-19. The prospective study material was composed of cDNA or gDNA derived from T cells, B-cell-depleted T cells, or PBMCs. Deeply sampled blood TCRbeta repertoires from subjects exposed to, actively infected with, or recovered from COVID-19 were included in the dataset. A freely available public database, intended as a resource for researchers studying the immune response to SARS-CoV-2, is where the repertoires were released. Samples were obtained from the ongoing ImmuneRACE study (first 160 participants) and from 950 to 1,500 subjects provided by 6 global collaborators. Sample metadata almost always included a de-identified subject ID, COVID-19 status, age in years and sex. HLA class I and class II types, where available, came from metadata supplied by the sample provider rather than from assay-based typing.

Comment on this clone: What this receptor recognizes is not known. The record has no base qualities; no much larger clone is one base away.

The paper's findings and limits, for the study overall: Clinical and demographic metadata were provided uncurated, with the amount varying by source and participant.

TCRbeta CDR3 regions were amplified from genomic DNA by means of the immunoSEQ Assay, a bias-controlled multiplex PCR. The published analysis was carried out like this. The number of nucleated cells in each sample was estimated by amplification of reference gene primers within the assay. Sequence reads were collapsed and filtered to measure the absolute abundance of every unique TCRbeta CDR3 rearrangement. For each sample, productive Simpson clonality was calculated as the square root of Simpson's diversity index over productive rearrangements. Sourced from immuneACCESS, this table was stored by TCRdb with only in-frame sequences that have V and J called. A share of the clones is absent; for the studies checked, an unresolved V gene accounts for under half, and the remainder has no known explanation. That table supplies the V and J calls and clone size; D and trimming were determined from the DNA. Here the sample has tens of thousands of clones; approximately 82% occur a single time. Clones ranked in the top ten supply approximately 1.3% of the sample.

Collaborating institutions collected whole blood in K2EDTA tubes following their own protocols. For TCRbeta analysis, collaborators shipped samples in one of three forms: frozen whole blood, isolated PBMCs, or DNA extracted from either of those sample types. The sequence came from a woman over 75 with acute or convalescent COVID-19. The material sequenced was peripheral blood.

This receptor has the CDR3 CASSLLTGQVTDTQYF. The sequenced DNA is TGCGCCAGCAGTCTTCTTACGGGACAGGTAACGGATACGCAGTATTTT. The rearranged segments are TRBV4-1 and TRBJ2-3, with 8 bases matching TRBD1. There are 16 amino acids in the CDR3, from cysteine to phenylalanine inclusive. The retained sequence is limited to the CDR3, 48 bases, with the frame set at the first base. From a lookup of the germline V gene, CDR1 and CDR2 are MGHRA and YSYEKL. V ends up 6 bases short and J 6 bases short, with an unmatched junction base count of 14.